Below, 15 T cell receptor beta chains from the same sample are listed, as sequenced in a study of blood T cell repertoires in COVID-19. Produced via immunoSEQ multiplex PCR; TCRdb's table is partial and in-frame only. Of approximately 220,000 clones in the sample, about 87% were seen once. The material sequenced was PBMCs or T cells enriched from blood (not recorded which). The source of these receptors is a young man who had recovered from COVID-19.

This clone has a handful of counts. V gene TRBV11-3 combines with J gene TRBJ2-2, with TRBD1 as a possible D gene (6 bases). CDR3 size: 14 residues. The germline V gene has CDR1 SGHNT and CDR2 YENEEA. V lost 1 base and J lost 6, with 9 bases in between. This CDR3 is CASSLVTGSGELFF. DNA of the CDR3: TGTGCCAGCAGCTTAGTTACAGGGTCCGGGGAGCTGTTTTTT.

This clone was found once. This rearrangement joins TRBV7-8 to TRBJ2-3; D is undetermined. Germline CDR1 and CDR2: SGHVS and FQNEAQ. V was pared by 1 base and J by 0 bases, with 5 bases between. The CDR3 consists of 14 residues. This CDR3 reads CASSLDSSTDTQYF. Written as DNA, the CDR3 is TGTGCCAGCAGCTTAGACAGCAGCACAGATACGCAGTATTTT.

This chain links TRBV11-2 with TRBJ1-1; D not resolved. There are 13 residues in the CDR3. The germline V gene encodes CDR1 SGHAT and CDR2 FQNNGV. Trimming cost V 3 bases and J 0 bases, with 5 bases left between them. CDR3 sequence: CASSLELNTEAFF. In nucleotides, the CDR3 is TGTGCCAGCAGCTTGGAGTTGAACACTGAAGCTTTCTTT. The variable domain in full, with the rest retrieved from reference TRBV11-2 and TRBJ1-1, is EAGVAQSPRYKIIEKRQSVAFWCNPISGHATLYWYQQILGQGPKLLIQFQNNGVVDDSQLPKDRFSAERLKGVDSTLKIQPAKLEDSAVYLCASSLELNTEAFFGQGTRLTVV.

Written as DNA, the CDR3 is TGTGCCAGCAGCTTAGCCAGGGTCCATTCACCCCTCCACTTT. Its translation is CASSLARVHSPLHF. J is TRBJ1-6 and V is TRBV7-2; TRBD1 might be the D (5 bases). CDR1 is SGHTA, CDR2 FQGNSA, per germline. Trimming removed 0 bases from V and 8 bases from J, with 8 bases in between. There are 14 residues in the CDR3.

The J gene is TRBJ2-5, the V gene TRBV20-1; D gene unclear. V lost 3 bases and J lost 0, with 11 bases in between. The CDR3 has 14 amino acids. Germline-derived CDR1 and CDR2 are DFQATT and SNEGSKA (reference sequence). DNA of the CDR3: TGCAGTGCTAGTGAAACCAGGTACCAAGAGACCCAGTACTTC. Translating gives CSASETRYQETQYF.

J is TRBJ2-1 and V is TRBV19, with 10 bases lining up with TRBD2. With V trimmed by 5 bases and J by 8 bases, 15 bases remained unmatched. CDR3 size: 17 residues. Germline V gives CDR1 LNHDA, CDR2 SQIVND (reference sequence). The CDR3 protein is CASSHLAGDVSVDEQFF. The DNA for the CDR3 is TGTGCCAGTAGTCACCTAGCGGGAGATGTGTCCGTGGATGAGCAGTTCTTC. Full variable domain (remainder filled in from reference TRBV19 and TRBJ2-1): DGGITQSPKYLFRKEGQNVTLSCEQNLNHDAMYWYRQDPGQGLRLIYYSQIVNDFQKGDIAEGYSVSREKKESFPLTVTSAQKNPTAFYLCASSHLAGDVSVDEQFFGPGTRLTVL.

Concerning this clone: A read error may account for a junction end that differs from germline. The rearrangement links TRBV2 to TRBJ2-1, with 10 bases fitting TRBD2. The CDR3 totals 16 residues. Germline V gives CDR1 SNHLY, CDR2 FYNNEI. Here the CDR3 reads CASSEESSGSYNEQFF. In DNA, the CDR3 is TGTGCCAGCAGCGAAGAATCTAGCGGGAGCTACAATGAGCAGTTCTTC. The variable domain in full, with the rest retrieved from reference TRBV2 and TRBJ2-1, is EPEVTQTPSHQVTQMGQEVILRCVPISNHLYFYWYRQILGQKVEFLVSFYNNEISEKSEIFDDQFSVERPDGSNFTLKIRSTKLEDSAMYFCASSEESSGSYNEQFFGPGTRLTVL.

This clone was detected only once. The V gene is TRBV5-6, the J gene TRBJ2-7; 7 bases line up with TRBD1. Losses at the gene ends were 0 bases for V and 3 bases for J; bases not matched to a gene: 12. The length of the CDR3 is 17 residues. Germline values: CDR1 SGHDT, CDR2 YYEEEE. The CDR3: CASSLVGDSKIHYEQYF. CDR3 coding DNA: TGTGCCAGCAGCTTGGTCGGGGACAGTAAAATCCACTACGAGCAGTACTTC.

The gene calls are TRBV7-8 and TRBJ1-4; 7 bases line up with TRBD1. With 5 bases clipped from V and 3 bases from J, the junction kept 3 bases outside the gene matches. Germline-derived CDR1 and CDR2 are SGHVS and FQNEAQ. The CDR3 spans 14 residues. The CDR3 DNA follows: TGTGCCAGCAGCACCGGGACAGCTAATGAAAAACTGTTTTTT. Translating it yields CASSTGTANEKLFF.

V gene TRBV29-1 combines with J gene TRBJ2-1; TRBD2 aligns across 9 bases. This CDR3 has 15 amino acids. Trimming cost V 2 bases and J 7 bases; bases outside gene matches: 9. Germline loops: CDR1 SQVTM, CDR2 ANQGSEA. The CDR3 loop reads CSVESAGGHNNEQFF. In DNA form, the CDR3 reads TGCAGCGTTGAATCAGCGGGGGGCCACAATAATGAGCAGTTCTTC.

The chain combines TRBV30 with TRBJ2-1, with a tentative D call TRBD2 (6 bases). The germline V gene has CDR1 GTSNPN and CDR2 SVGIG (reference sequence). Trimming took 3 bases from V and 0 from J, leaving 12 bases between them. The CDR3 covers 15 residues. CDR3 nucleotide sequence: TGTGCCTGGAGCTTAGGCGGGGCCTCCTACAATGAGCAGTTCTTC. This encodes CAWSLGGASYNEQFF.

The CDR3 here is CATSRAVGGGSYNEQFF. In DNA form, the CDR3 reads TGTGCCACCAGCAGAGCAGTAGGGGGGGGCTCCTACAATGAGCAGTTCTTC. V usage is TRBV15 and J usage is TRBJ2-1, with D tentatively TRBD2 (7 bases). CDR1 LNHNV and CDR2 YYDKDF come from the germline V gene (reference sequence). The CDR3 loop spans 17 amino acids. The V end lost 1 base, the J end lost 0 bases, and 13 bases lay between the germline ends.

The CDR3 DNA reads TGTGCCACCAGTGAGGACGGGACAGGGTTGGGCTACACCTTC. Translation: CATSEDGTGLGYTF. The chain has TRBV24-1 and TRBJ1-2; 9 bases match TRBD1. The V and J ends lost 4 bases and 8 bases, in that order; junction bases with no gene match: 7. The CDR3 is 14 residues long. Per germline, CDR1 KGHDR and CDR2 SFDVKD.

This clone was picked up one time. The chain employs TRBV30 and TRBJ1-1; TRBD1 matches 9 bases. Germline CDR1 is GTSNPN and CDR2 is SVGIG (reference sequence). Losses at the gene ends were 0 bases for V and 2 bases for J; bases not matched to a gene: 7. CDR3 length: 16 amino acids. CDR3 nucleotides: TGTGCCTGGAGTGTCGGGACAGGGATTGTTAACACTGAAGCTTTCTTT. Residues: CAWSVGTGIVNTEAFF. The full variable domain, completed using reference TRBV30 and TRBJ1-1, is SQTIHQWPATLVQPVGSPLSLECTVEGTSNPNLYWYRQAAGRGLQLLFYSVGIGQISSEVPQNLSASRPQDRQFILSSKKLLLSDSGFYLCAWSVGTGIVNTEAFFGQGTRLTVV.

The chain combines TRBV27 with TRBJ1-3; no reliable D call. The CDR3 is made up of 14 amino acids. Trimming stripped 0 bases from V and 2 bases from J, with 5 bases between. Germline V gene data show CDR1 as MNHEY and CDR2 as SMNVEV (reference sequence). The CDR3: CASSLSYTGNTIYF. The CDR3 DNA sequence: TGTGCCAGCAGTTTATCGTACACTGGAAACACCATATATTTT.